These 18 T cell receptor beta chains came from one sample sequenced in a study of CD8 T cells in Susac syndrome. Random hexamers were used to reverse transcribe the RNA input (about 0.5 to 1 ug). TCRdb independently ran MiXCR on the immunoSEQ multiplex PCR reads; one entry per CDR3 protein. The sample carries about 190,000 distinct CDR3 sequences, roughly nine tenths recorded once. Input material: CD4+ T cells from PBMCs. All receptors derive from a human donor with Susac syndrome.

The CDR3 DNA is TGTGCCAGCAGCCAAGATTATCTGACCGGGACAGGGGGCGCGGACGGTAATGGCTACACCTTC. Translated, it gives CASSQDYLTGTGGADGNGYTF. The chain combines TRBV4-2 with TRBJ1-2, with 12 nucleotides matching TRBD1. This CDR3 spans 21 amino acids. Germline V gene sequence: CDR1 LGHNA, CDR2 YNFKEQ. V gave up 0 bases and J gave up 6 bases; unmatched junction bases: 20.

J is TRBJ2-2 and V is TRBV29-1; D remains unclear. CDR1 is SQVTM, CDR2 ANQGSEA, per germline. Trimming shortened V by 2 bases and J by 3 bases, and 4 bases separated the two germline ends. This CDR3 region has 12 residues. The CDR3 sequence is CSVERYTGELFF. The CDR3 DNA is TGCAGCGTTGAAAGGTACACCGGGGAGCTGTTTTTT.

V is TRBV18 and J is TRBJ1-2; D perhaps matches TRBD1 (5 bases). V lost 0 bases and J 3 bases, leaving 8 bases between the germline ends. The germline CDR1 and CDR2 sequences are KGHSH and LQKENI. This CDR3 contains 14 residues. The CDR3 sequence is CASSPPSRDYGYTF. As DNA, the CDR3 is TGTGCCAGCTCACCACCTTCCAGGGACTATGGCTACACCTTC.

The rearrangement links TRBV5-1 to TRBJ2-7; D perhaps matches TRBD1 (6 bases). Trimming removed 1 base from V and 5 bases from J, with 10 bases in between. This CDR3 spans 13 amino acids. The germline gives CDR1 SGHRS, CDR2 YFSETQ. CDR3 coding DNA: TGCGCCAGCAGCTTGTCGTACAGGGACGAGCAGTACTTC. Residues: CASSLSYRDEQYF.

This clonotype was found a few times. The chain joins TRBV5-4 to TRBJ1-2; D not certain. Germline CDR1 is SGHNT and CDR2 is YYREEE (reference sequence). The CDR3 is 15 residues long. V lost 0 bases and J 0 bases, leaving 9 bases between the germline ends. In DNA, the CDR3 is TGTGCCAGCAGCTTGGACCCAGATTCTAACTATGGCTACACCTTC. The encoded protein is CASSLDPDSNYGYTF.

The V call is TRBV5-1, the J call TRBJ2-1; 9 bases fit TRBD2. The J segment lost 6 bases and the V segment lost 4 bases, leaving 8 bases of the junction unmatched. CDR1 and CDR2 from the germline V gene are SGHRS and YFSETQ. This CDR3 has 15 amino acids. In DNA form, the CDR3 reads TGCGCCAGCAGCCCTGGGACTAGCTGGGGCAATGAGCAGTTCTTC. This codes for CASSPGTSWGNEQFF.

This sequence joins TRBV27 and TRBJ2-7; no clear D. CDR1 is MNHEY, CDR2 SMNVEV, per germline (reference sequence). The CDR3 contains 14 residues. Trimming took off 1 base at V and 0 bases at J, with 7 bases between the two ends. The CDR3 loop is CASSLYGSSYEQYF. In nucleotides, the CDR3 is TGTGCCAGCAGTTTATACGGGTCCTCCTACGAGCAGTACTTC.

The chain uses TRBV12-5 and TRBJ2-5; possible D gene TRBD2, 6 bases. This CDR3 is 14 amino acids long. Germline CDR1 reads LGHNT; CDR2 reads FRNRAP. V was cut by 5 bases and J by 4 bases, with 14 bases left in between. For the CDR3, the DNA is TGTGCTAGTGGTGATAGCGGTTGGGGAGAGACCCAGTACTTC. Translated, it gives CASGDSGWGETQYF. Full variable domain (missing parts from reference TRBV12-5 and TRBJ2-5): DARVTQTPRHKVTEMGQEVTMRCQPILGHNTVFWYRQTMMQGLELLAYFRNRAPLDDSGMPKDRFSAEMPDATLATLKIQPSEPRDSAVYFCASGDSGWGETQYFGPGTRLLVL.

V is TRBV20-1 and J is TRBJ1-5; a possible D gene is TRBD1 (6 bases). V was trimmed by 6 bases and J by 5 bases, leaving 11 bases between them. Germline CDR1 reads DFQATT; CDR2 reads SNEGSKA (reference sequence). There are 12 residues in the CDR3. The CDR3 nucleotides read TGCAGTGCCCAAAGGGGGGATCAGCCCCAGCATTTT. Encoded protein: CSAQRGDQPQHF.

This sequence joins TRBV10-1 and TRBJ2-1; 10 nucleotides match TRBD2. The CDR3 is made up of 15 amino acids. Germline V gene sequence: CDR1 WNHNN, CDR2 SYGVQD (reference sequence). Trimming at V came to 5 bases and at J to 8 bases, leaving 9 bases not matched to a gene. CDR3 in amino acids: CASSSSSGSRDEQFF. CDR3 nucleotides: TGCGCCAGCAGTAGCTCTAGCGGGAGTCGGGATGAGCAGTTCTTC.

The chain recombines TRBV7-2 with TRBJ2-7; D is possibly TRBD2 (5 bases). CDR3 length: 14 residues. The germline gives CDR1 SGHTA, CDR2 FQGNSA. V was cut by 5 bases and J by 5 bases, with 16 bases left in between. CDR3 sequence (DNA): TGTGCCAGCAGCACCCGGACGGGGATCCACGAGCAGTACTTC. Translation: CASSTRTGIHEQYF.

This chain links TRBV7-2 with TRBJ1-2; no definite D call. There are 17 residues in the CDR3. Germline V gene sequence: CDR1 SGHTA, CDR2 FQGNSA. V dropped 0 bases and J dropped 4 bases, with 18 bases sitting between them. As DNA, the CDR3 is TGTGCCAGCAGCTTAGCCATGGGCGGGAGAGCTCGCTATGGCTACACCTTC. This encodes CASSLAMGGRARYGYTF.

The chain employs TRBV20-1 and TRBJ1-5, with D perhaps TRBD1 (6 bases). Germline loops: CDR1 DFQATT, CDR2 SNEGSKA (reference sequence). This CDR3 contains 13 residues. V lost 1 base to trimming and J lost 7 bases, with 11 bases between them. In DNA form, the CDR3 reads TGCAGTGCTAGAGTACAGGGCCGCCAGCCCCAGCATTTT. Translated: CSARVQGRQPQHF.

V usage is TRBV2 and J usage is TRBJ2-3; 11 nucleotides match TRBD2. With V trimmed by 6 bases and J by 0 bases, 5 bases remained unmatched. The CDR3 contains 16 residues. Germline CDR1 and CDR2: SNHLY and FYNNEI. The CDR3 region is CASRELAGVSTDTQYF. In DNA, the CDR3 is TGTGCCAGCAGGGAACTAGCGGGAGTAAGCACAGATACGCAGTATTTT.

CDR3 amino acids: CASSQGPSGVTNNEQFF. CDR3 nucleotides: TGCGCCAGCAGCCAAGGCCCTAGCGGGGTCACGAACAATGAGCAGTTCTTC. This chain joins TRBV4-1 and TRBJ2-1, with TRBD2 matching over 9 bases. The CDR3 is 17 amino acids. Germline V gene lookup returns CDR1 MGHRA and CDR2 YSYEKL. V was clipped by 1 base and J by 5 bases; unmatched bases: 9.

This clonotype turned up a few times. The V and J genes are TRBV3-1 and TRBJ2-7; D uncertain. Between the trimmed V and J ends, which lost 1 base and 4 bases, there was a span of 8 bases. Germline lookup yields CDR1 LGHDT and CDR2 YNNKEL (reference sequence). CDR3 length: 13 residues. The chain's CDR3 is CASSQALKYEQYF. CDR3 coding DNA: TGTGCCAGCAGCCAAGCACTAAAGTACGAGCAGTACTTC.

CDR3 in DNA: TGTGCCAGCAGTGAAACTGGGGGGGACACTGAAGCTTTCTTT. It translates to CASSETGGDTEAFF. The rearrangement links TRBV2 to TRBJ1-1; weak D call: TRBD1 (5 bases). In germline, CDR1 is SNHLY, CDR2 FYNNEI. The ends were cut back, 2 bases at V and 3 bases at J, with 10 bases in the middle. The length of the CDR3 is 14 residues.

The chain is built from TRBV27 and TRBJ1-2; D gene ambiguous. CDR1 and CDR2 (germline): MNHEY, SMNVEV (reference sequence). V was trimmed by 5 bases and J by 1 base, leaving 8 bases between them. The CDR3 has 13 amino acids. This chain's CDR3 is CASSPQINYGYTF. Here the CDR3 DNA reads TGTGCCAGCAGTCCACAGATTAACTATGGCTACACCTTC.